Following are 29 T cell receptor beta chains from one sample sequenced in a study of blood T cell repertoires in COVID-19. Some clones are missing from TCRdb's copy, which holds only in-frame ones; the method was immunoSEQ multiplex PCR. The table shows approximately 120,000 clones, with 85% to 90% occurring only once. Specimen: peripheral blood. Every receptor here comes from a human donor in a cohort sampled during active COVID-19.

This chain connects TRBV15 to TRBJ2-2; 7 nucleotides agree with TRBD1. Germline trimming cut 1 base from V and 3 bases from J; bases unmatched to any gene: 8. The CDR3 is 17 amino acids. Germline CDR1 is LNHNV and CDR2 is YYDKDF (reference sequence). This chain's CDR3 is CATSRVLGGADTGELFF. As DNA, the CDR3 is TGTGCCACCAGCAGAGTTTTAGGGGGCGCGGACACCGGGGAGCTGTTTTTT.

CDR3 sequence (DNA): TGTGCCACCAGGACAGGGGTTGGCTACGAGCAGTACTTC. Translated, it gives CATRTGVGYEQYF. The chain has TRBV24-1 and TRBJ2-7; the match to TRBD1 covers 8 bases. This CDR3 contains 13 residues. Trimming took 7 bases from V and 3 from J; bases not matched to a gene: 4. Germline V gene lookup returns CDR1 KGHDR and CDR2 SFDVKD.

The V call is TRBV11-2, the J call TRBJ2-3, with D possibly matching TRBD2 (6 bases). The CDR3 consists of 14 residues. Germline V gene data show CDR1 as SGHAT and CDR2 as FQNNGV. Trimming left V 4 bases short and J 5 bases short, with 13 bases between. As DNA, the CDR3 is TGTGCCAGCAGCTCCCGGCCCGGGAGAGATACGCAGTATTTT. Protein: CASSSRPGRDTQYF.

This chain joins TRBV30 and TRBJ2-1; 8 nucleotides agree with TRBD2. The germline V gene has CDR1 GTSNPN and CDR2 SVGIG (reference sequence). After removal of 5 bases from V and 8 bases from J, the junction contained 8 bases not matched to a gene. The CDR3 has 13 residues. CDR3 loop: CAWDAGLDYEQFF. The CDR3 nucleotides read TGTGCCTGGGATGCGGGACTAGACTATGAGCAGTTCTTC.

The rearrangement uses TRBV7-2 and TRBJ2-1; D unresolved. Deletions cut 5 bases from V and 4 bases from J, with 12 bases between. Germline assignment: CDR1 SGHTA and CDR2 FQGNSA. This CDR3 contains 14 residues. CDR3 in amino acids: CASSKRLDYNEQFF. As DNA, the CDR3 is TGTGCCAGCAGCAAGAGACTCGATTACAATGAGCAGTTCTTC.

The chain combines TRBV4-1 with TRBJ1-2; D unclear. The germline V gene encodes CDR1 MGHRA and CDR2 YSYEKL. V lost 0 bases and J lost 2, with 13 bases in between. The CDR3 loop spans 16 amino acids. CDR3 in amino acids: CASSQDRPRNNYGYTF. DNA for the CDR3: TGCGCCAGCAGCCAAGATCGTCCCAGGAACAACTATGGCTACACCTTC.

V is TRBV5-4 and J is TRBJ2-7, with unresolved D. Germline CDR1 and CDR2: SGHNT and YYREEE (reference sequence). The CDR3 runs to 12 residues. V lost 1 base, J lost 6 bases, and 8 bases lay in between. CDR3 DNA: TGTGCCAGCAGCTTGCCGCCGAGCGAGCAGTACTTC. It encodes CASSLPPSEQYF.

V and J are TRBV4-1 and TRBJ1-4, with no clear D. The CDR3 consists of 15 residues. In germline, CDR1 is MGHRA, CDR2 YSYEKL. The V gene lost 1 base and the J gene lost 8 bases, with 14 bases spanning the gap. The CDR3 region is CASSQGPASREKLFF. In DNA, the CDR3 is TGCGCCAGCAGCCAAGGCCCAGCTTCTAGGGAAAAACTGTTTTTT.

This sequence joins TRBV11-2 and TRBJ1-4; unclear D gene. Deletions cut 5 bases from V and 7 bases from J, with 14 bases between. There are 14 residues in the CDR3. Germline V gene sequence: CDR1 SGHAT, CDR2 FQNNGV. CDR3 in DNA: TGTGCCAGCAGCCGAGGGAGGTTGGGTGAAAAACTGTTTTTT. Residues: CASSRGRLGEKLFF.

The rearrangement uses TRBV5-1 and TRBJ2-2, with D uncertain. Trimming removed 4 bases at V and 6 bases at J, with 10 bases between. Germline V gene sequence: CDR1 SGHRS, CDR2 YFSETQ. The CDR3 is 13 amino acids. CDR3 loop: CASSLREAGELFF. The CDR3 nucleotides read TGCGCCAGCAGCCTTAGAGAGGCCGGGGAGCTGTTTTTT.

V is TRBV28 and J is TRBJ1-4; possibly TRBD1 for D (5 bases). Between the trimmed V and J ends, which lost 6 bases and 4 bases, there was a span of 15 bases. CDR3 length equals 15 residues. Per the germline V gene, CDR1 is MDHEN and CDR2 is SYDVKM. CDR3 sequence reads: CASRGGERDNEKLFF. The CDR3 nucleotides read TGTGCCAGCAGGGGAGGGGAGAGGGATAATGAAAAACTGTTTTTT.

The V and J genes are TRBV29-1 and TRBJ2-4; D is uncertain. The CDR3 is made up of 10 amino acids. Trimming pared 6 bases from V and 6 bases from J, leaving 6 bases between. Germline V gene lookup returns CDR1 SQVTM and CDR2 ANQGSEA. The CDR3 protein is CSVSGNIQYF. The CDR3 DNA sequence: TGCAGCGTATCGGGAAACATTCAGTACTTC.

The CDR3 protein is CASSLDGQGLYEQYF. CDR3 nucleotide sequence: TGTGCCAGCAGCTTAGATGGGCAGGGTCTTTACGAGCAGTACTTC. V and J are TRBV7-2 and TRBJ2-7, with D perhaps TRBD1 (5 bases). Trimming pared 1 base from V and 4 bases from J, leaving 14 bases between. CDR3 length: 15 amino acids. Looked up from germline, CDR1 is SGHTA and CDR2 is FQGNSA.

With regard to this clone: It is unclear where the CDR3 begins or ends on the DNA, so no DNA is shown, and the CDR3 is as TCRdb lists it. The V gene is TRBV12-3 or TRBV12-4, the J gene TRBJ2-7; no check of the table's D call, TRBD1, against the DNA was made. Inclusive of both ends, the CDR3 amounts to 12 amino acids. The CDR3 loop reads CASSVAVYEQYF.

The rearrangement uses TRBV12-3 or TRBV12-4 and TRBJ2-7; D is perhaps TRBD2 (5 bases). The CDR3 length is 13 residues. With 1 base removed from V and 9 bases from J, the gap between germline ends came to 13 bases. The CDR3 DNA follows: TGTGCCAGCAGTTTAGGAGGGCTTAGCGTGCAGTACTTC. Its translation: CASSLGGLSVQYF.

This chain's CDR3 is CASSLNSQYGYTF. The CDR3, as DNA: TGTGCCAGCAGTTTAAACAGCCAATATGGCTACACCTTC. The chain uses TRBV12-3 or TRBV12-4 and TRBJ1-2; D gene ambiguous. The CDR3 has 13 residues. V lost 2 bases and J lost 5, with 9 bases in between.

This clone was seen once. CDR3 sequence reads: CSASDRDRGNFDTEAFF. DNA of the CDR3: TGCAGTGCTAGTGACCGGGACAGGGGCAATTTTGACACTGAAGCTTTCTTT. This chain uses TRBV20-1 with TRBJ1-1, with TRBD1 identical over 10 bases. This CDR3 contains 17 residues. The junction had 13 bases not matched to a gene; V was cut back by 3 bases and J by 3 bases. The germline V gene has CDR1 DFQATT and CDR2 SNEGSKA (reference sequence).

CDR3: CATSDLAGAQETQYF. DNA of the CDR3: TGTGCCACCAGTGATTTAGCAGGGGCCCAAGAGACCCAGTACTTC. This chain connects TRBV24-1 to TRBJ2-5, with D possibly being TRBD1 (6 bases). Trimming removed 1 base from V and 1 base from J, with 9 bases in between. The CDR3 has 15 amino acids. Germline-derived CDR1 and CDR2 are KGHDR and SFDVKD.

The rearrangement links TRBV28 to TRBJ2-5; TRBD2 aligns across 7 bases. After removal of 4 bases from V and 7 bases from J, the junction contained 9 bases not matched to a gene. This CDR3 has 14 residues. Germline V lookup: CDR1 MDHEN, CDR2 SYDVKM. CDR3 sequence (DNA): TGTGCCAGCAGTTCCCAAGGGCCGGGGGGGACCCAGTACTTC. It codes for CASSSQGPGGTQYF.

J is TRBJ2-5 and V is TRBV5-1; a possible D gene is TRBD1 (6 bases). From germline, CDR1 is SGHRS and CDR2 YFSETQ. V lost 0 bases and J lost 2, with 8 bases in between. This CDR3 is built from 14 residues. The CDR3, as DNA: TGCGCCAGCAGCTTGGCCAGGGGTCAAGAGACCCAGTACTTC. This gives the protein CASSLARGQETQYF.

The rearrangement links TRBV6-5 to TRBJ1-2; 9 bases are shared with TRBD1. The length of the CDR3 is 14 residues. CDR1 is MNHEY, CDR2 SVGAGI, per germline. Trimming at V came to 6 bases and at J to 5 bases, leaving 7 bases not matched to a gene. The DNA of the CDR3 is TGTGCCAGCAGCCGCCCTGACAGGGGGTATGGCTACACCTTC. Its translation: CASSRPDRGYGYTF.

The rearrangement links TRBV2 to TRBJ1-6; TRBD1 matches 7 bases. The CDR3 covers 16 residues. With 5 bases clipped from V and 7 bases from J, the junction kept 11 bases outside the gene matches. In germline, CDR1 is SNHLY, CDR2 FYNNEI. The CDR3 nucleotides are TGTGCCAGCAGTCCTACCCCGACAGGGACGAATTCACCCCTCCACTTT. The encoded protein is CASSPTPTGTNSPLHF.

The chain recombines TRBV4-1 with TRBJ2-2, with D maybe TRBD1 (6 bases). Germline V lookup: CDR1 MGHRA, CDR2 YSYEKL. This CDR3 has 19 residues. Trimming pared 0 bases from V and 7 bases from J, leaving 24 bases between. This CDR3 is CASSQDQRIETGRDGELFF. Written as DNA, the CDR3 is TGCGCCAGCAGCCAAGATCAAAGGATCGAGACAGGAAGGGACGGGGAGCTGTTTTTT.

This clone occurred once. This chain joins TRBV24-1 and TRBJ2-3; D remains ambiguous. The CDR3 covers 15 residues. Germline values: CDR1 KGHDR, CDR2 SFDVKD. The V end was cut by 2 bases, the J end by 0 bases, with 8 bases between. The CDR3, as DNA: TGTGCCACCAGTGATTCTACAGAGAGCACAGATACGCAGTATTTT. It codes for CATSDSTESTDTQYF.

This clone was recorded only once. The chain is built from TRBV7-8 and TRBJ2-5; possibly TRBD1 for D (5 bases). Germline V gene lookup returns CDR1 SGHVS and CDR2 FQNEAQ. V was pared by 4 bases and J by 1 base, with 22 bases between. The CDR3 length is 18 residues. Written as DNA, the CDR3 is TGTGCCAGCAGCTCAGCCAGTATGGGGTTAGGGGCCCAAGAGACCCAGTACTTC. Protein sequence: CASSSASMGLGAQETQYF.

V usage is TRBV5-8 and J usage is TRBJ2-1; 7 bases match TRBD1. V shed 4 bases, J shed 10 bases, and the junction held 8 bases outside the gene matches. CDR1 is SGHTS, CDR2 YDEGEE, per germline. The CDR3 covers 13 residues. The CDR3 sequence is CASSNWDRTEQFF. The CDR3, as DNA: TGTGCCAGCAGCAATTGGGACAGAACGGAGCAGTTCTTC.

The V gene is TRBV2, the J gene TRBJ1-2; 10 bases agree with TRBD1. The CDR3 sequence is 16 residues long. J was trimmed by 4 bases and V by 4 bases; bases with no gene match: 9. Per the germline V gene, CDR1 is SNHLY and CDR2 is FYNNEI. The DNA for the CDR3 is TGTGCCAGCAGTGTGACCGGACAGGGGGAGGGCTATGGCTACACCTTC. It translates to CASSVTGQGEGYGYTF.

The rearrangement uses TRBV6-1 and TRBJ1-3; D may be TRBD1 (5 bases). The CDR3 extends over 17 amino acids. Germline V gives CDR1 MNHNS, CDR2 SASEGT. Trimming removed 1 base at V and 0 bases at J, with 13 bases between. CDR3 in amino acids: CASSEVRTGSSGNTIYF. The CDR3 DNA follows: TGTGCCAGCAGTGAAGTCCGAACAGGCAGCTCTGGAAACACCATATATTTT.

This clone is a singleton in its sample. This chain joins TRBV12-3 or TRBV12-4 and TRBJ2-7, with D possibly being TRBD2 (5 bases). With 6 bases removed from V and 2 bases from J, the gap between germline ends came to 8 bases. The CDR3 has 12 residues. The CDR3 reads CASRGLPYEQYF. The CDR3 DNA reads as TGTGCCAGCAGAGGACTCCCCTACGAGCAGTACTTC.